One sample yielded the 18 T cell receptor beta chains listed below, sequenced in a study of T cell repertoires in cytomegalovirus infection (dated by TCRdb to between 2018 and 2020). The sequencing machine was an Illumina HiSeq 1500. The public reads were reanalyzed by TCRdb: fastp trimming at Q25, MiXCR alignment, in-frame beta chains only. Each CDR3 protein appears once, grouped with its most common genes and DNA. The sample table holds about 740,000 distinct CDR3 sequences, of which less than 40% were seen once. The ten largest account for 2.5% to 3.5% of the sample. Input material: PBMCs. Every receptor here comes from a human donor in good health (CMV status not recorded). Some clones in this sample may be carry-over from other donors' samples.

This chain links TRBV20-1 with TRBJ2-2, with 7 positions matching TRBD2. Germline CDR1 is DFQATT and CDR2 is SNEGSKA (reference sequence). The length of the CDR3 is 16 residues. After removal of 0 bases from V and 4 bases from J, the junction contained 8 bases not matched to a gene. The CDR3 loop reads CSARDRERDSTGELFF. As DNA, the CDR3 is TGCAGTGCTAGAGATCGGGAGCGGGATAGCACCGGGGAGCTGTTTTTT.

The chain couples TRBV6-4 to TRBJ2-1, with D unclear. The ends were cut back, 0 bases at V and 2 bases at J, with 11 bases in the middle. CDR3 length: 16 amino acids. Germline CDR1 is MRHNA and CDR2 is SNTAGT. CDR3 sequence (DNA): TGTGCCAGCAGTGACTCGATCGGCGGTCCCTACAATGAGCAGTTCTTC. It encodes CASSDSIGGPYNEQFF.

The rearrangement uses TRBV7-2 and TRBJ1-3; D ambiguous. Trimming left V 8 bases short and J 2 bases short, with 7 bases between. The CDR3 sequence is 12 residues long. CDR1 is SGHTA, CDR2 FQGNSA, per germline. DNA for the CDR3: TGTGCCAGCGGGTCGGCTGGAAACACCATATATTTT. Translating it yields CASGSAGNTIYF. Filled out from reference TRBV7-2 and TRBJ1-3, the complete variable domain reads GAGVSQSPSNKVTEKGKDVELRCDPISGHTALYWYRQSLGQGLEFLIYFQGNSAPDKSGLPSDRFSAERTGGSVSTLTIQRTQQEDSAVYLCASGSAGNTIYFGEGSWLTVV.

This clonotype was observed once. The gene calls are TRBV5-1 and TRBJ2-3; 8 bases are a match to TRBD2. The CDR3 covers 16 residues. The J segment lost 0 bases and the V segment lost 0 bases, leaving 3 bases of the junction unmatched. Per germline, CDR1 SGHRS and CDR2 YFSETQ. The CDR3 is CASSLGTSQSTDTQYF. CDR3 DNA: TGCGCCAGCAGCTTGGGGACTAGCCAGAGCACAGATACGCAGTATTTT.

The chain couples TRBV5-1 to TRBJ1-1; TRBD1 is a possible D gene (6 bases). Germline V gene lookup returns CDR1 SGHRS and CDR2 YFSETQ. Between the trimmed V and J ends, which lost 7 bases and 1 base, there was a span of 14 bases. CDR3 length: 14 residues. This CDR3 is CASAAPGQNTEAFF. The DNA of the CDR3 is TGCGCCAGCGCCGCCCCGGGACAGAACACTGAAGCTTTCTTT.

The sample holds a few counts of this clonotype. The chain has TRBV19 and TRBJ2-1; TRBD2 aligns across 12 bases. The junction had 21 bases not matched to a gene; V was cut back by 5 bases and J by 7 bases. The germline V gene encodes CDR1 LNHDA and CDR2 SQIVND (reference sequence). This CDR3 region has 20 residues. The CDR3 spells CASSAPLAGGPSFRRNEQFF. The CDR3 nucleotides read TGTGCCAGTAGTGCGCCCCTAGCGGGAGGGCCTTCTTTCCGACGGAATGAGCAGTTCTTC. Complete variable domain (other parts from reference TRBV19 and TRBJ2-1): DGGITQSPKYLFRKEGQNVTLSCEQNLNHDAMYWYRQDPGQGLRLIYYSQIVNDFQKGDIAEGYSVSREKKESFPLTVTSAQKNPTAFYLCASSAPLAGGPSFRRNEQFFGPGTRLTVL.

Details on this clonotype: One end of the junction does not line up with germline, which may come from a read error. The V gene is TRBV7-4, the J gene TRBJ1-3, with no clear D. The CDR3 runs 15 residues. Germline V gives CDR1 SGHVT, CDR2 SQSDAQ. The CDR3 nucleotides are TGTGCCAGCAGCTACTTGATGGGCTCTAGAAACACCATATATTTT. Translation gives CASSYLMGSRNTIYF.

This clonotype was recorded a few times. V and J are TRBV7-9 and TRBJ2-2, with D uncertain. Germline V lookup: CDR1 SEHNR, CDR2 FQNEAQ (reference sequence). The CDR3 spans 16 residues. V lost 2 bases to trimming and J lost 4 bases, with 14 bases between them. CDR3 nucleotide sequence: TGTGCCAGCAGCTTATCGAGTGGTCAGTTCACCGGGGAGCTGTTTTTT. This gives the protein CASSLSSGQFTGELFF. Together with reference TRBV7-9 and TRBJ2-2, the CDR3 gives the full variable domain: DTGVSQNPRHKITKRGQNVTFRCDPISEHNRLYWYRQTLGQGPEFLTYFQNEAQLEKSRLLSDRFSAERPKGSFSTLEIQRTEQGDSAMYLCASSLSSGQFTGELFFGEGSRLTVL.

V gene TRBV3-1 combines with J gene TRBJ2-3; D not resolved. Trimming removed 1 base at V and 6 bases at J, with 11 bases between. This CDR3 comprises 14 residues. CDR1 is LGHDT, CDR2 YNNKEL, per germline (reference sequence). The CDR3 here is CASSQGGGPDTQYF. The CDR3 region has the DNA TGTGCCAGCAGCCAAGGCGGCGGACCGGATACGCAGTATTTT.

This clonotype was counted only a few times. The chain joins TRBV4-1 to TRBJ1-5; D gene ambiguous. Germline CDR1 MGHRA, CDR2 YSYEKL. CDR3 length: 13 residues. V was clipped by 3 bases and J by 4 bases, with 7 bases between them. The CDR3 DNA reads as TGCGCCAGCAGCCAGAGCACTAATCAGCCCCAGCATTTT. Its protein product is CASSQSTNQPQHF.

This chain uses TRBV20-1 with TRBJ2-1, with 13 bases that match TRBD2. The germline V gene has CDR1 DFQATT and CDR2 SNEGSKA (reference sequence). The CDR3 totals 16 residues. Here the CDR3 DNA reads TGCAATGTGAATAGGGGAACTAGCGGGGGGGCAGGGGAGCAGTTCTTC. Protein product: CNVNRGTSGGAGEQFF.

V is TRBV19 and J is TRBJ2-2, with 13 positions matching TRBD2. After removal of 3 bases from V and 0 bases from J, the junction contained 7 bases not matched to a gene. Germline values: CDR1 LNHDA, CDR2 SQIVND (reference sequence). CDR3 size: 19 residues. The CDR3 protein is CASSIPTGTSGANTGELFF. Here the CDR3 DNA reads TGTGCCAGTAGTATCCCTACCGGGACTAGCGGGGCGAACACCGGGGAGCTGTTTTTT.

This clonotype was picked up a small number of times. The V and J genes are TRBV6-6 and TRBJ1-1; 7 positions agree with TRBD1. The trim removed 6 bases at V and 4 bases at J, leaving 5 bases unmatched. The CDR3 length is 13 residues. Germline lookup yields CDR1 MNHNY and CDR2 SVGAGI (reference sequence). CDR3 DNA sequence: TGTGCCAGCAGACAGGGGAGCGGCACTGAAGCTTTCTTT. Protein sequence: CASRQGSGTEAFF.

The chain uses TRBV20-1 and TRBJ1-5; perhaps TRBD1 as D (5 bases). In germline, CDR1 is DFQATT, CDR2 SNEGSKA (reference sequence). The V end lost 2 bases, the J end lost 2 bases, and 10 bases lay between the germline ends. The CDR3 consists of 14 residues. CDR3 protein: CSARPRDGNQPQHF. CDR3 bases: TGCAGTGCTAGACCCAGGGATGGCAATCAGCCCCAGCATTTT.

This chain links TRBV28 with TRBJ1-1, with D hard to call. The CDR3 sequence is 13 residues long. The germline V gene encodes CDR1 MDHEN and CDR2 SYDVKM. The V and J ends lost 5 bases and 3 bases respectively, with 10 bases between them. The CDR3 loop reads CASSPREYTEAFF. The CDR3 DNA reads as TGTGCCAGCAGTCCCCGGGAGTACACTGAAGCTTTCTTT. The whole variable domain, filled in from reference TRBV28 and TRBJ1-1, reads DVKVTQSSRYLVKRTGEKVFLECVQDMDHENMFWYRQDPGLGLRLIYFSYDVKMKEKGDIPEGYSVSREKKERFSLILESASTNQTSMYLCASSPREYTEAFFGQGTRLTVV.

This sequence joins TRBV7-2 and TRBJ1-2; D remains unclear. The germline V and J ends were trimmed by 5 bases and 4 bases, with 14 bases remaining between them. Germline CDR1 SGHTA, CDR2 FQGNSA. The CDR3 extends over 14 amino acids. Written as DNA, the CDR3 is TGTGCCAGCAGCCCCCCCGCGACAACCTATGGCTACACCTTC. Amino acid sequence: CASSPPATTYGYTF. The full variable domain, with the rest looked up from reference TRBV7-2 and TRBJ1-2, is GAGVSQSPSNKVTEKGKDVELRCDPISGHTALYWYRQSLGQGLEFLIYFQGNSAPDKSGLPSDRFSAERTGGSVSTLTIQRTQQEDSAVYLCASSPPATTYGYTFGSGTRLTVV.

In its sample, this clonotype was seen a few times. The chain uses TRBV5-1 and TRBJ2-5, with D possibly being TRBD1 (5 bases). The CDR3 sequence is 13 residues long. Looked up from germline, CDR1 is SGHRS and CDR2 is YFSETQ. V lost 5 bases, J lost 5 bases, and 13 bases lay in between. CDR3 DNA: TGCGCCAGCAGTCTGGGGCGCGTGGAGACCCAGTACTTC. Amino acid sequence: CASSLGRVETQYF. Supplemented by reference TRBV5-1 and TRBJ2-5, the full variable domain reads KAGVTQTPRYLIKTRGQQVTLSCSPISGHRSVSWYQQTPGQGLQFLFEYFSETQRNKGNFPGRFSGRQFSNSRSEMNVSTLELGDSALYLCASSLGRVETQYFGPGTRLLVL.

This clonotype showed up just once. The CDR3 end shows no conserved phenylalanine or tryptophan, and so a read error is likely. This chain links TRBV7-9 with TRBJ1-2; D ambiguous. The CDR3 is 14 amino acids. V shed 2 bases and J shed 6 bases, with 13 bases lying between them. Germline CDR1 is SEHNR and CDR2 is FQNEAQ (reference sequence). CDR3 protein: CASSLSMGSDGYTL. The CDR3 DNA reads TGTGCCAGCAGCTTAAGTATGGGATCGGATGGCTACACCTTG.